The 27 T cell receptor beta chains below come from one sample, sequenced in a study of cytomegalovirus exposure and HLA in healthy donors. PCR was performed using 60 Vbeta and 13 Jbeta primers. The assay was immunoSEQ multiplex PCR, and TCRdb's table has in-frame clones only and misses some. This table has approximately 180,000 clones, more than 80% appearing once. The specimen was PBMCs. The source of these receptors is a woman under 30 in good health and CMV-seropositive.

This clone has only one observation. The chain recombines TRBV19 with TRBJ1-4, with unresolved D. CDR3 length equals 14 residues. Trimming removed 7 bases at V and 3 bases at J, with 12 bases between. The germline V gene has CDR1 LNHDA and CDR2 SQIVND (reference sequence). Here the CDR3 reads CASTPQVPNEKLFF. The CDR3 nucleotides are TGTGCCAGTACCCCGCAGGTACCTAATGAAAAACTGTTTTTT.

V is TRBV5-1 and J is TRBJ1-1; D is unclear. This CDR3 region has 14 residues. V was pared by 2 bases and J by 3 bases, with 11 bases between. Germline values: CDR1 SGHRS, CDR2 YFSETQ. The CDR3 sequence: CASSFVGRDTEAFF. The CDR3 nucleotides are TGCGCCAGCAGCTTCGTAGGGAGGGACACTGAAGCTTTCTTT.

This clone has just one count. V gene TRBV30 combines with J gene TRBJ2-3, with a tentative D call TRBD2 (5 bases). CDR3 length: 12 amino acids. Trimming stripped 5 bases from V and 6 bases from J, with 12 bases between. Per germline, CDR1 GTSNPN and CDR2 SVGIG (reference sequence). Written as DNA, the CDR3 is TGTGCCTGGGCTGCGGGTGGGGATACGCAGTATTTT. It specifies CAWAAGGDTQYF.

The V and J genes are TRBV16 and TRBJ1-4; no clear D. Per germline, CDR1 KGHSY and CDR2 FQNENV. CDR3 length: 11 amino acids. V was trimmed by 4 bases and J by 5 bases, leaving 2 bases between them. CDR3 loop: CASSPNEKLFF. In DNA form, the CDR3 reads TGTGCCAGCAGCCCGAATGAAAAACTGTTTTTT.

The rearrangement links TRBV7-2 to TRBJ1-1; 7 bases agree with TRBD1. Germline CDR1 and CDR2: SGHTA and FQGNSA. The CDR3 runs 14 residues. J gave up 8 bases and V 5 bases, and 11 bases lay outside the gene matches. The CDR3, as DNA: TGTGCCAGCAGCAAACCCGGGGGACAGTCAGAAGCTTTCTTT. This sequence encodes CASSKPGGQSEAFF.

This sequence joins TRBV27 and TRBJ2-7; TRBD2 is a possible D gene (7 bases). The CDR3 covers 15 residues. Germline CDR1 is MNHEY and CDR2 is SMNVEV (reference sequence). Trimming left V 3 bases short and J 3 bases short, with 15 bases between. The CDR3, as DNA: TGTGCCAGCAGTTTTAAAGGCGGGGGCATCTACGAGCAGTACTTC. This sequence encodes CASSFKGGGIYEQYF.

The count of this clone is one. The chain employs TRBV18 and TRBJ2-3; 11 bases align to TRBD2. Looked up from germline, CDR1 is KGHSH and CDR2 is LQKENI. V shed 4 bases, J shed 6 bases, and the junction held 6 bases outside the gene matches. The CDR3 runs 15 residues. The CDR3 coding sequence is TGTGCCAGCTCACTACTAGCGGGGGCGAGGGATACGCAGTATTTT. Its translation: CASSLLAGARDTQYF.

The chain carries TRBV27 and TRBJ2-7; 9 positions agree with TRBD1. Germline CDR1 and CDR2: MNHEY and SMNVEV (reference sequence). The CDR3 extends over 15 amino acids. V shed 1 base, J shed 6 bases, and the junction held 7 bases outside the gene matches. CDR3 bases: TGTGCCAGCAGTTTATTTGGGACAGGGAAAGGCGAGCAGTACTTC. Its translation is CASSLFGTGKGEQYF.

The table lists this clone with a count of one. Written as DNA, the CDR3 is TGCGCCAGCAGACAGGACAGGCCGAACACTGAAGCTTTCTTT. Its translation is CASRQDRPNTEAFF. The V call is TRBV4-3, the J call TRBJ1-1; 7 nucleotides align to TRBD1. Germline CDR1 and CDR2: LGHNA and YSLEER. V was clipped by 6 bases and J by 1 base; unmatched bases: 5. The CDR3 contains 14 residues.

V and J are TRBV7-8 and TRBJ2-1, with 7 bases fitting TRBD2. Losses at the gene ends were 1 base for V and 4 bases for J; bases not matched to a gene: 1. Germline V gives CDR1 SGHVS, CDR2 FQNEAQ. This CDR3 comprises 14 residues. CDR3 DNA sequence: TGTGCCAGCAGCTTAGTTAGCGGGTACAATGAGCAGTTCTTC. It translates to CASSLVSGYNEQFF.

The gene calls are TRBV10-3 and TRBJ2-2; D is possibly TRBD2 (6 bases). V was trimmed by 7 bases and J by 3 bases, leaving 15 bases between them. This CDR3 contains 15 residues. Looked up from germline, CDR1 is ENHRY and CDR2 is SYGVKD. The CDR3 here is CAITRAGTYTGELFF. The CDR3 DNA sequence: TGTGCCATCACCCGGGCAGGGACTTACACCGGGGAGCTGTTTTTT.

This chain connects TRBV7-2 to TRBJ2-2; D perhaps matches TRBD1 (6 bases). Between the trimmed V and J ends, which lost 5 bases and 1 base, there was a span of 11 bases. The CDR3 is 15 residues long. Germline CDR1 reads SGHTA; CDR2 reads FQGNSA. The CDR3 DNA is TGTGCCAGCAGCCGGGCGACAGGGAACACCGGGGAGCTGTTTTTT. As protein: CASSRATGNTGELFF.

The V gene is TRBV19, the J gene TRBJ1-2; the match to TRBD1 covers 7 bases. The junction had 8 bases not matched to a gene; V was cut back by 5 bases and J by 2 bases. Germline loops: CDR1 LNHDA, CDR2 SQIVND (reference sequence). There are 15 residues in the CDR3. This CDR3 is CASSFQAQGNYGYTF. CDR3 nucleotides: TGTGCCAGTAGTTTTCAAGCACAGGGGAACTATGGCTACACCTTC.

The CDR3 region is CASRDRGGGEKLFF. The CDR3 coding sequence is TGTGCCAGCAGGGACAGGGGAGGAGGCGAAAAACTGTTTTTT. This chain uses TRBV28 with TRBJ1-4; TRBD1 matches at 9 bases. Losses at the gene ends were 6 bases for V and 8 bases for J; bases not matched to a gene: 7. This CDR3 comprises 14 residues. Germline values: CDR1 MDHEN, CDR2 SYDVKM.

This chain connects TRBV7-8 to TRBJ2-2; a weak D match, TRBD2 (5 bases). Trimming removed 5 bases at V and 2 bases at J, with 18 bases between. The germline V gene encodes CDR1 SGHVS and CDR2 FQNEAQ. This CDR3 comprises 17 residues. As DNA, the CDR3 is TGTGCCAGCAGCCCCCGGTCGCCAGCGGCCAACACCGGGGAGCTGTTTTTT. Translating it yields CASSPRSPAANTGELFF.

This clone has only a few counts. Here the CDR3 reads CATRGAFAEAFF. The CDR3 bases are TGTGCCACCCGGGGGGCATTCGCTGAAGCTTTCTTT. The chain carries TRBV7-9 and TRBJ1-1, with a weak D call TRBD1 (6 bases). Per the germline V gene, CDR1 is SEHNR and CDR2 is FQNEAQ (reference sequence). V lost 10 bases and J lost 6, with 15 bases in between. The CDR3 length is 12 residues.

This clone was detected only once. V gene TRBV9 combines with J gene TRBJ2-1, with no clear D. V dropped 0 bases and J dropped 2 bases, with 9 bases sitting between them. The CDR3 loop spans 15 amino acids. The germline V gene encodes CDR1 SGDLS and CDR2 YYNGEE. CDR3 bases: TGTGCCAGCAGCGTAGCGAGCCTCCCCTACAATGAGCAGTTCTTC. Translating gives CASSVASLPYNEQFF.

The chain links TRBV27 to TRBJ1-2, with unresolved D. This CDR3 region has 14 residues. CDR1 MNHEY and CDR2 SMNVEV come from the germline V gene (reference sequence). V was clipped by 3 bases and J by 2 bases, with 10 bases between them. The CDR3 loop is CASSFRGLNYGYTF. As DNA, the CDR3 is TGTGCCAGCAGTTTTCGGGGTTTGAACTATGGCTACACCTTC.

V gene TRBV5-1 combines with J gene TRBJ2-1; tentative D call: TRBD1 (5 bases). Trimming took off 1 base at V and 0 bases at J, with 11 bases between the two ends. Germline CDR1 reads SGHRS; CDR2 reads YFSETQ. This CDR3 has 16 amino acids. In DNA, the CDR3 is TGCGCCAGCAGCTTGCAGGGCCCTAGCTCCTACAATGAGCAGTTCTTC. This translates into CASSLQGPSSYNEQFF.

J is TRBJ1-5 and V is TRBV6-6; TRBD1 agrees at 9 bases. V dropped 6 bases and J dropped 6; count of bases not matched to a gene: 6. Germline V gene lookup returns CDR1 MNHNY and CDR2 SVGAGI (reference sequence). This CDR3 has 14 amino acids. The chain's CDR3 is CASRGDRVFQPQHF. DNA of the CDR3: TGTGCCAGCAGGGGGGACAGGGTGTTTCAGCCCCAGCATTTT.

This clone was counted only a few times. The rearrangement links TRBV6-1 to TRBJ1-6; a weak D match, TRBD1 (6 bases). With 3 bases removed from V and 2 bases from J, the gap between germline ends came to 11 bases. Germline CDR1 reads MNHNS; CDR2 reads SASEGT. CDR3 length: 16 amino acids. DNA for the CDR3: TGTGCCAGCAGTGAGGGGACAAGCGCCTATAATTCACCCCTCCACTTT. Its translation: CASSEGTSAYNSPLHF.

CDR3 nucleotides: TGTGCCAGCAGCTTAACCCCTCGAGCGACGGGGGAGTATGGCTACACCTTC. This translates into CASSLTPRATGEYGYTF. The rearrangement joins TRBV7-3 to TRBJ1-2; D might be TRBD1 (5 bases). The CDR3 consists of 17 residues. Looked up from germline, CDR1 is SGHTA and CDR2 is FQGTGA. Deletions cut 0 bases from V and 5 bases from J, with 19 bases between.

The CDR3 coding sequence is TGTGCCAGCAGCTTAGTAGCCGGACTAGCGTTGGATACGCAGTATTTT. Translation gives CASSLVAGLALDTQYF. The chain employs TRBV11-1 and TRBJ2-3, with 9 bases that match TRBD2. The CDR3 length is 16 residues. Per the germline V gene, CDR1 is SGHAT and CDR2 is FQDESV (reference sequence). V shed 1 base and J 6 bases; nucleotides not matched to a gene: 8.

The chain uses TRBV19 and TRBJ2-7; no reliable D call. The CDR3 runs 14 residues. CDR1 is LNHDA, CDR2 SQIVND, per germline (reference sequence). The V and J ends lost 0 bases and 4 bases respectively, with 10 bases between them. CDR3 sequence reads: CASSIDRGKYEQYF. The CDR3 region has the DNA TGTGCCAGTAGTATAGACAGAGGAAAGTACGAGCAGTACTTC.

The CDR3 is CASSFNSGVNSPLHF. The CDR3 DNA reads as TGTGCCAGCAGCTTTAACTCAGGGGTGAATTCACCCCTCCACTTT. The chain employs TRBV7-2 and TRBJ1-6; tentatively, D is TRBD1 (6 bases). Germline lookup yields CDR1 SGHTA and CDR2 FQGNSA. The CDR3 consists of 15 residues. V lost 3 bases, J lost 7 bases, and 13 bases lay in between.

The chain has TRBV11-3 and TRBJ2-7; 13 bases are a match to TRBD2. CDR1 SGHNT and CDR2 YENEEA come from the germline V gene. V gave up 5 bases and J gave up 7 bases; unmatched junction bases: 2. This CDR3 contains 13 residues. The CDR3 DNA is TGTGCCAGCAGCCCGGGACTAGCGGGAGAGCAGTACTTC. The encoded protein is CASSPGLAGEQYF.

The V call is TRBV1, the J call TRBJ2-7; the D call in the table, TRBD2, was not verified against the DNA. TRBV1 is marked as a pseudogene. The CDR3 is made up of 16 amino acids. In nucleotides, the CDR3 is TGCACCAGCAGCCAAGATTTGCTAGCGGGGTTCAACGAGCAGTACTTC. It specifies CTSSQDLLAGFNEQYF.